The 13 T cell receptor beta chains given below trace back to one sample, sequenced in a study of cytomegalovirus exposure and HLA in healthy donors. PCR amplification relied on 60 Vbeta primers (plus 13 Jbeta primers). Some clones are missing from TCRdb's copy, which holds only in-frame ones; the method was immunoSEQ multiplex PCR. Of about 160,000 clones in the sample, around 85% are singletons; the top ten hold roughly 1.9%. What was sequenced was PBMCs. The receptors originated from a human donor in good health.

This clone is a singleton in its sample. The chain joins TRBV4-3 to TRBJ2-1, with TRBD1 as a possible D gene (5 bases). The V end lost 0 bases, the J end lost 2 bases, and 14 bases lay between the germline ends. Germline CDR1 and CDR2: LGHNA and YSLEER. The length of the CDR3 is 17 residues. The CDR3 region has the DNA TGCGCCAGCAGCCAAGAATATAGGGGAATCACCTACAATGAGCAGTTCTTC. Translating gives CASSQEYRGITYNEQFF.

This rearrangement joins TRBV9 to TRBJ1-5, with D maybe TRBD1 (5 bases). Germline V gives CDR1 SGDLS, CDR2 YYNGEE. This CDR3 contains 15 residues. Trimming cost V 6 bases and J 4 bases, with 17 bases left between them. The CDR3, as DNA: TGTGCCAGCAACCTCGGGGGGGTTTGGAATCAGCCCCAGCATTTT. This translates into CASNLGGVWNQPQHF.

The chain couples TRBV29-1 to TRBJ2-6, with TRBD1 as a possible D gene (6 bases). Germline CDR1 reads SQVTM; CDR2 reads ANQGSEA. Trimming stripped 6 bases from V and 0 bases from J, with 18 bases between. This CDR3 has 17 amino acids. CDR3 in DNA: TGCAGCGTCTTATCTTCGGGACAAGGCTCTGGGGCCAACGTCCTGACTTTC. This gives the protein CSVLSSGQGSGANVLTF.

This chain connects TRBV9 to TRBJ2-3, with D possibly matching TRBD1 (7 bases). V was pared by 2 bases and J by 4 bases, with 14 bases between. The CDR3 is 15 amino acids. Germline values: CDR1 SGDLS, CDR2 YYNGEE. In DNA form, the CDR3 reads TGTGCCAGCAGCGTGGAGGGGGCGGGCCCAGATACGCAGTATTTT. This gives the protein CASSVEGAGPDTQYF.

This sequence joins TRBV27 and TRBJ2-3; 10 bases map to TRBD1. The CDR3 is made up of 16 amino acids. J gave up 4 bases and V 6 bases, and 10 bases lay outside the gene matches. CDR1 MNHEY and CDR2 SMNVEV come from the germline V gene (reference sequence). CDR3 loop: CASSLPGQGRPDTQYF. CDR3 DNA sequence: TGTGCCAGCAGCCTCCCGGGACAGGGGAGACCAGATACGCAGTATTTT.

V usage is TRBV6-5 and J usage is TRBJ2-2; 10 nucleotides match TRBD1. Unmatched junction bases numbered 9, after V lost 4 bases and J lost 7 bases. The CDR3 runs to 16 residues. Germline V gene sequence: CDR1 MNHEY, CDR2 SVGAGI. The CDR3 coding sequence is TGTGCCAGCAGTTCTCCGGGACAGGGGTTCGGCGGGGAGCTGTTTTTT. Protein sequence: CASSSPGQGFGGELFF.

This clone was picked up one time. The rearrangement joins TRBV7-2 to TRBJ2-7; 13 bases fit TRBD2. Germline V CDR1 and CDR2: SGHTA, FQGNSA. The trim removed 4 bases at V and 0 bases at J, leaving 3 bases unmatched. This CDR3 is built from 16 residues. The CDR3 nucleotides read TGTGCCAGCAGCTCGACTAGCGGGGGGCTCTCCTACGAGCAGTACTTC. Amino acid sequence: CASSSTSGGLSYEQYF. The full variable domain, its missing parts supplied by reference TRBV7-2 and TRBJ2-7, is GAGVSQSPSNKVTEKGKDVELRCDPISGHTALYWYRQSLGQGLEFLIYFQGNSAPDKSGLPSDRFSAERTGGSVSTLTIQRTQQEDSAVYLCASSSTSGGLSYEQYFGPGTRLTVT.

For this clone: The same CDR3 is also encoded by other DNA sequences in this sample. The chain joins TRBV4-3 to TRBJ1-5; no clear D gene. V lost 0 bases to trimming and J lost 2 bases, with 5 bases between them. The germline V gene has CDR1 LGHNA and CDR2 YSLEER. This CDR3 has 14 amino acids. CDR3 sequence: CASSQERGNQPQHF. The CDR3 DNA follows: TGCGCCAGCAGCCAAGAGAGGGGCAATCAGCCCCAGCATTTT.

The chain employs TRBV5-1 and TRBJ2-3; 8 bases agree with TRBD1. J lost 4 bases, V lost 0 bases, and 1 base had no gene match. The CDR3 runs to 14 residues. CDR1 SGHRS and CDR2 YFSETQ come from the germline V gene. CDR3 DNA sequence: TGCGCCAGCAGCTTGGAACAGGGGGCAGATACGCAGTATTTT. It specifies CASSLEQGADTQYF. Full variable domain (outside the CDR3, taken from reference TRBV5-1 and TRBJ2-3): KAGVTQTPRYLIKTRGQQVTLSCSPISGHRSVSWYQQTPGQGLQFLFEYFSETQRNKGNFPGRFSGRQFSNSRSEMNVSTLELGDSALYLCASSLEQGADTQYFGPGTRLTVL.

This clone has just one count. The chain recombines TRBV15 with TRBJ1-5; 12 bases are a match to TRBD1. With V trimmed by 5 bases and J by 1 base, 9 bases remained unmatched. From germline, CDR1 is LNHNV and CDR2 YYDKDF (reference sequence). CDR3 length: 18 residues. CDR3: CATSYWDRGLWSNQPQHF. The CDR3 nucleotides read TGTGCCACCAGCTACTGGGACAGGGGGCTTTGGAGCAATCAGCCCCAGCATTTT.

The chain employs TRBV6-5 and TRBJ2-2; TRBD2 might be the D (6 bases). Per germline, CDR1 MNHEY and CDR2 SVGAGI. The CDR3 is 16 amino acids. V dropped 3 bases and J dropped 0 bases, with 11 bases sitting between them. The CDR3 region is CASSYLGGANTGELFF. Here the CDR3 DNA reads TGTGCCAGCAGTTATCTTGGCGGGGCGAACACCGGGGAGCTGTTTTTT.

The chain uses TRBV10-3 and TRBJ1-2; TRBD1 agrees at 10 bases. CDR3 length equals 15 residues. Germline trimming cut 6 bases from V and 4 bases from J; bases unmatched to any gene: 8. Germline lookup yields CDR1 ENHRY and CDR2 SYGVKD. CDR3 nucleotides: TGTGCCATCAGGGCGGGACAGGGGCTTATCTATGGCTACACCTTC. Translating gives CAIRAGQGLIYGYTF.

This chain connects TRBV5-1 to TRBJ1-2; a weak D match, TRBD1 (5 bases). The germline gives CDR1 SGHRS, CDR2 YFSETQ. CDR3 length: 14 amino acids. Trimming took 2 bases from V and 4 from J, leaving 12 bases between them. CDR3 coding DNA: TGCGCCAGCAGCTTTCAGGGAGGTTCCTATGGCTACACCTTC. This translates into CASSFQGGSYGYTF.